The rows below give T cell receptor beta chains drawn from one sample of a study of blood T cell repertoires in COVID-19. Using immunoSEQ multiplex PCR, the repertoire was profiled, and TCRdb retains in-frame clones only, with some absent. The table has about 130,000 clones, around 89% seen once; the top ten hold just under 3%. Sequenced material: peripheral blood. The receptors originated from a man in his 60s with active or convalescent COVID-19. The CDR3 runs from the conserved cysteine through the conserved F or W. The order of the fields is clone size, J gene, V gene, D gene, CDR3 protein, CDR3 DNA. A D gene is named only where the DNA matches it firmly. The size of a clone is reported for some rows only, either as once, few or many, or as a class for expanded clones.

size: NA
J: TRBJ2-1
V: TRBV7-3
D: TRBD1
CDR3: CASSPDRGDEQFF
DNA: TGTGCCAGCAGCCCTGACAGGGGCGATGAGCAGTTCTTC

size: NA
J: TRBJ2-7
V: TRBV12-3/TRBV12-4
D: TRBD1
CDR3: CASSLGGQGEQYF
DNA: TGTGCCAGCAGTTTGGGAGGACAGGGCGAGCAGTACTTC

size: NA
J: TRBJ2-7
V: TRBV30
D: TRBD2
CDR3: CAWSRTSGRAYEQYF
DNA: TGTGCCTGGAGTCGGACTAGCGGGAGGGCCTACGAGCAGTACTTC

size: few
J: TRBJ2-2
V: TRBV6-1
D: TRBD1
CDR3: CASSAIPGQGFLAGELFF
DNA: TGTGCCAGCAGTGCCATTCCGGGACAGGGATTTTTGGCCGGGGAGCTGTTTTTT

size: NA
J: TRBJ1-1
V: TRBV5-4
D: NA
CDR3: CASSLPWGGMNTEAFF
DNA: TGTGCCAGCAGCTTGCCGTGGGGGGGGATGAACACTGAAGCTTTCTTT

size: NA
J: TRBJ1-4
V: TRBV6-5
D: TRBD1
CDR3: CASSSWTGGDEKLFF
DNA: TGTGCCAGCAGTTCCTGGACAGGGGGTGACGAAAAACTGTTTTTT

size: NA
J: TRBJ2-2
V: TRBV7-2
D: NA
CDR3: CASSPLIGELFF
DNA: TGTGCCAGCAGCCCCCTAATCGGGGAGCTGTTTTTT

size: few
J: TRBJ1-2
V: TRBV5-1
D: TRBD1
CDR3: CASSTGTAEGFNYGYTF
DNA: TGCGCCAGCAGTACGGGGACAGCCGAGGGCTTTAACTATGGCTACACCTTC

size: NA
J: TRBJ2-7
V: TRBV9
D: NA
CDR3: CASSVEQDLEQYF
DNA: TGTGCCAGCAGCGTAGAGCAGGACTTGGAGCAGTACTTC

size: NA
J: TRBJ2-3
V: TRBV9
D: NA
CDR3: CASSVAELDTQYF
DNA: TGTGCCAGCAGCGTAGCTGAACTAGATACGCAGTATTTT

size: NA
J: TRBJ2-3
V: TRBV27
D: NA
CDR3: CASSFGGTSTDTQYF
DNA: TGTGCCAGCAGTTTTGGGGGGACTAGCACAGATACGCAGTATTTT

size: NA
J: TRBJ1-2
V: TRBV3-1/TRBV3-2
D: TRBD1
CDR3: CASSRRGTGGYGYTF
DNA: TGTGCCAGCAGCCGGAGGGGGACAGGGGGCTATGGCTACACCTTC

size: NA
J: TRBJ1-4
V: TRBV28
D: TRBD1
CDR3: CASSPRQGGNEKLFF
DNA: TGTGCCAGCAGCCCGAGACAGGGAGGAAACGAAAAACTGTTTTTT

size: NA
J: TRBJ2-1
V: TRBV7-2
D: NA
CDR3: CASSLAGEWNEQFF
DNA: TGTGCCAGCAGCTTAGCGGGAGAGTGGAATGAGCAGTTCTTC

size: NA
J: TRBJ1-5
V: TRBV6-2/TRBV6-3
D: NA
CDR3: CASSSGGQPQHF
DNA: TGTGCCAGCAGTTCGGGGGGTCAGCCCCAGCATTTT

size: NA
J: TRBJ2-3
V: TRBV19
D: TRBD2
CDR3: CASSLAGGPAQYF
DNA: TGTGCCAGTAGTCTAGCGGGGGGCCCCGCGCAGTATTTT

size: NA
J: TRBJ1-3
V: TRBV3-1/TRBV3-2
D: TRBD1
CDR3: CASSRTGSGNTIYF
DNA: TGTGCCAGCAGCCGGACAGGGTCCGGAAACACCATATATTTT

size: NA
J: TRBJ2-1
V: TRBV19
D: NA
CDR3: CASSWQGTYNEQFF
DNA: TGTGCCAGTAGTTGGCAGGGAACCTACAATGAGCAGTTCTTC

size: NA
J: TRBJ2-2
V: TRBV25-1
D: NA
CDR3: CASSAPTGNTGELFF
DNA: TGTGCCAGCAGTGCACCGACAGGGAACACCGGGGAGCTGTTTTTT

size: NA
J: TRBJ2-3
V: TRBV10-3
D: TRBD2
CDR3: CASSRQVAGGRYDTDTQYF
DNA: TGTGCCTCTTCACGGCAGGTAGCGGGGGGGCGGTACGACACAGATACGCAGTATTTT

size: NA
J: TRBJ2-3
V: TRBV7-3
D: NA
CDR3: CASSQGHDLDTQYF
DNA: TGTGCCAGCAGCCAGGGGCATGACTTGGATACGCAGTATTTT

size: NA
J: TRBJ2-2
V: TRBV27
D: NA
CDR3: CASRPRGGINTGELFF
DNA: TGTGCCAGCAGGCCTAGGGGGGGAATAAACACCGGGGAGCTGTTTTTT

size: NA
J: TRBJ2-1
V: TRBV20-1
D: TRBD2
CDR3: CSASKLAGHNEQFF
DNA: TGCAGTGCTAGTAAACTAGCGGGGCACAATGAGCAGTTCTTC

size: NA
J: TRBJ2-7
V: TRBV29-1
D: NA
CDR3: CSVEGGAGPYEQYF
DNA: TGCAGCGTTGAAGGGGGCGCAGGGCCCTACGAGCAGTACTTC

size: NA
J: TRBJ1-4
V: TRBV7-3
D: NA
CDR3: CASSLERGEKLFF
DNA: TGTGCCAGCAGTCTGGAGCGGGGAGAAAAACTGTTTTTT

size: NA
J: TRBJ2-7
V: TRBV9
D: TRBD1
CDR3: CASSATGQSYEQYF
DNA: TGTGCCAGCAGCGCGACGGGACAGTCCTACGAGCAGTACTTC

size: NA
J: TRBJ2-2
V: TRBV7-3
D: NA
CDR3: CASSFSGLHLGGELFF
DNA: TGTGCCAGCAGCTTCTCGGGACTCCATCTCGGGGGGGAGCTGTTTTTT

size: NA
J: TRBJ1-2
V: TRBV7-2
D: NA
CDR3: CASSSPLDRSSRDGYTF
DNA: TGTGCCAGCAGCTCCCCCCTCGACAGGAGTTCTAGGGATGGCTACACCTTC